The present TCR beta chain was sequenced within a study of cytotoxic CD8 clonotypes in ibrutinib-treated CLL. Assay: immunoSEQ multiplex PCR; the TCRdb copy retains only in-frame clones and omits some. This table has under 200,000 clones, roughly four fifths appearing once. This clone showed up just a few times. The V and J ends lost 5 bases and 4 bases, in that order; junction bases with no gene match: 12. The germline CDR1 and CDR2 sequences are SGHTA and FQGNSA. This CDR3 is built from 16 residues. The clonotype was recovered from a human donor with chronic lymphocytic leukemia. V and J are TRBV7-2 and TRBJ2-5; TRBD2 agrees at 8 bases. Material: PBMCs, obtained after 24 months of ibrutinib treatment. The CDR3 is CASSPGGLSGRETQYF. CDR3 sequence (DNA): TGTGCCAGCAGCCCGGGCGGGTTGAGCGGGAGAGAGACCCAGTACTTC. Supplemented by reference TRBV7-2 and TRBJ2-5, the full variable domain reads GAGVSQSPSNKVTEKGKDVELRCDPISGHTALYWYRQSLGQGLEFLIYFQGNSAPDKSGLPSDRFSAERTGGSVSTLTIQRTQQEDSAVYLCASSPGGLSGRETQYFGPGTRLLVL.